These 20 T cell receptor beta chains originate from one sample sequenced in a study of T cell repertoires in cytomegalovirus infection. TCRdb processed the reads anew with MiXCR; each CDR3 protein has one entry. Here the sample spans roughly 230,000 distinct CDR3 sequences, 6% to 8% being singletons. Sample: PBMCs. The receptors derive from a human donor in good health (CMV status not recorded). Some clones in this sample may be carry-over from other donors' samples.

The rearrangement links TRBV7-2 to TRBJ1-2, with TRBD1 matching over 7 bases. The CDR3 runs 13 residues. Germline V CDR1 and CDR2: SGHTA, FQGNSA. V shed 5 bases, J shed 12 bases, and the junction held 12 bases outside the gene matches. CDR3 nucleotides: TGTGCCAGCAGCCCGCGACAGGGCAGGGATCACACCTTC. Its protein is CASSPRQGRDHTF.

This clonotype was counted at least ten times. The chain has TRBV7-2 and TRBJ2-2; 8 bases line up with TRBD2. CDR3 length: 15 amino acids. Germline V gives CDR1 SGHTA, CDR2 FQGNSA. V dropped 4 bases and J dropped 5; count of bases not matched to a gene: 6. The CDR3 protein is CASSSLGGATGELFF. The CDR3 nucleotides read TGTGCCAGCAGCTCCCTCGGGGGGGCGACCGGGGAGCTGTTTTTT.

The V and J genes are TRBV5-4 and TRBJ1-2; no firm D call. Germline values: CDR1 SGHNT, CDR2 YYREEE (reference sequence). The CDR3 sequence is 14 residues long. V was cut by 1 base and J by 6 bases, with 13 bases left in between. The CDR3: CASSLLGLLDGYTF. CDR3 coding DNA: TGTGCCAGCAGCTTGTTGGGTCTTCTAGATGGCTACACCTTC.

The chain joins TRBV20-1 to TRBJ2-7; 8 bases line up with TRBD2. This CDR3 region has 12 residues. The germline V gene encodes CDR1 DFQATT and CDR2 SNEGSKA (reference sequence). CDR3 residues: CTPRRRGDEQYF. DNA of the CDR3: TGCACCCCTCGTCGGCGGGGGGACGAGCAGTACTTC.

The chain has TRBV28 and TRBJ1-3, with a possible D match to TRBD1 (6 bases). This CDR3 region has 15 residues. CDR1 is MDHEN and CDR2 is SYDVKM in the germline V gene. V was clipped by 5 bases and J by 0 bases, with 11 bases between them. For the CDR3, the DNA is TGTGCCAGCAGTGCCGGGACACTCTCTGGAAACACCATATATTTT. This codes for CASSAGTLSGNTIYF. The full variable domain, its missing parts supplied by reference TRBV28 and TRBJ1-3, is DVKVTQSSRYLVKRTGEKVFLECVQDMDHENMFWYRQDPGLGLRLIYFSYDVKMKEKGDIPEGYSVSREKKERFSLILESASTNQTSMYLCASSAGTLSGNTIYFGEGSWLTVV.

The chain combines TRBV29-1 with TRBJ2-2; either TRBD1 or TRBD2 may fit D (5 bases each). Germline CDR1 is SQVTM and CDR2 is ANQGSEA. CDR3 length: 11 residues. The V and J ends lost 5 bases and 7 bases respectively, with 8 bases between them. CDR3 nucleotide sequence: TGCAGCGTTCGAGGGGACGGGGAGCTGTTTTTT. Translation: CSVRGDGELFF.

This clonotype was observed many times. In DNA, the CDR3 is TGTGCCAGCACCCCGAGCGGGGCCGCCCCTAGTGGTGAGCAGTTCTTC. Protein: CASTPSGAAPSGEQFF. The chain links TRBV7-9 to TRBJ2-1; 7 nucleotides align to TRBD2. This CDR3 comprises 16 residues. J lost 9 bases, V lost 7 bases, and 18 bases had no gene match. Germline V gene lookup returns CDR1 SEHNR and CDR2 FQNEAQ (reference sequence).

This clonotype was detected many times. The genes are TRBV5-1 and TRBJ2-5; no clear D gene. The CDR3 sequence is 12 residues long. The germline gives CDR1 SGHRS, CDR2 YFSETQ. Trimming removed 4 bases at V and 5 bases at J, with 9 bases between. Here the CDR3 reads CASSPSLETQYF. Written as DNA, the CDR3 is TGCGCCAGCAGCCCCTCCCTCGAGACCCAGTACTTC.

The table lists this clonotype with many counts. This chain uses TRBV6-2 or TRBV6-3 with TRBJ1-2; D remains unclear. Germline V gene data show CDR1 as MNHEY and CDR2 as SVGEGT. V gave up 0 bases and J gave up 0 bases, with 8 bases separating them. The CDR3 spans 15 residues. CDR3 nucleotide sequence: TGTGCCAGCAGTTACTCGAACAGCCCTAACTATGGCTACACCTTC. Amino acids: CASSYSNSPNYGYTF.

This clonotype appeared many times. The J gene is TRBJ1-5, the V gene TRBV7-2, with D maybe TRBD1 (5 bases). There are 13 residues in the CDR3. CDR1 and CDR2 from the germline V gene are SGHTA and FQGNSA. V was pared by 5 bases and J by 7 bases, with 12 bases between. In nucleotides, the CDR3 is TGTGCCAGCAGCCAGAGCGAGGGGCAGCCCCAGCATTTT. This translates into CASSQSEGQPQHF.

This clonotype was observed at least ten times. V is TRBV25-1 and J is TRBJ1-1, with D maybe TRBD1 (6 bases). Trimming left V 3 bases short and J 11 bases short, with 19 bases between. Germline CDR1 reads MGHDK; CDR2 reads SYGVNS. There are 14 residues in the CDR3. CDR3 DNA: TGTGCCAGCAGTGAGCTCGAATCCAGGGGAGACGCTTTCTTT. Amino acids: CASSELESRGDAFF.

This clonotype was found many times. V is TRBV7-2 and J is TRBJ1-5; the match to TRBD1 covers 7 bases. CDR1 SGHTA and CDR2 FQGNSA come from the germline V gene. The CDR3 covers 15 residues. The ends lost 3 bases at V and 3 bases at J; junction bases unmatched: 5. The chain's CDR3 is CASSLGQGDNQPQHF. CDR3 nucleotide sequence: TGTGCCAGCAGCTTGGGTCAGGGGGACAATCAGCCCCAGCATTTT. The full variable domain, rest sourced from reference TRBV7-2 and TRBJ1-5, is GAGVSQSPSNKVTEKGKDVELRCDPISGHTALYWYRQSLGQGLEFLIYFQGNSAPDKSGLPSDRFSAERTGGSVSTLTIQRTQQEDSAVYLCASSLGQGDNQPQHFGDGTRLSIL.

This clonotype was seen many times. This CDR3 reads CATSRDLVTHEQFF. CDR3 bases: TGTGCCACCAGCAGAGATCTTGTGACGCATGAGCAGTTCTTC. The genes are TRBV15 and TRBJ2-1; D is unclear. V lost 0 bases and J lost 8, with 11 bases in between. CDR3 size: 14 residues. Germline V gene lookup returns CDR1 LNHNV and CDR2 YYDKDF (reference sequence).

Ten or more counts support this clonotype. The gene calls are TRBV29-1 and TRBJ2-5; perhaps TRBD2 as D (6 bases). Deletions cut 6 bases from V and 5 bases from J, with 19 bases between. CDR1 and CDR2 (germline): SQVTM, ANQGSEA. The CDR3 covers 14 residues. CDR3 in amino acids: CSVDGEEVGETQYF. The CDR3 region has the DNA TGCAGCGTGGACGGGGAGGAGGTCGGGGAGACCCAGTACTTC.

This clonotype was picked up many times. J is TRBJ2-7 and V is TRBV6-2 or TRBV6-3; 8 positions match TRBD2. Germline CDR1 and CDR2: MNHEY and SVGEGT. CDR3 length equals 14 residues. Losses at the gene ends were 6 bases for V and 6 bases for J; bases not matched to a gene: 10. The CDR3: CASSGARGAVEQYF. Written as DNA, the CDR3 is TGTGCCAGCAGCGGAGCGCGGGGGGCGGTCGAGCAGTACTTC.

This clonotype occurred many times. The chain employs TRBV7-2 and TRBJ1-5; no clear D gene. The length of the CDR3 is 15 residues. Trimming took 1 base from V and 3 from J, leaving 10 bases between them. Germline lookup yields CDR1 SGHTA and CDR2 FQGNSA. The CDR3 loop is CASSLGWGPNQPQHF. CDR3 DNA: TGTGCCAGCAGCTTAGGGTGGGGTCCCAATCAGCCCCAGCATTTT. Using reference TRBV7-2 and TRBJ1-5 for the parts outside the CDR3, the full variable domain is GAGVSQSPSNKVTEKGKDVELRCDPISGHTALYWYRQSLGQGLEFLIYFQGNSAPDKSGLPSDRFSAERTGGSVSTLTIQRTQQEDSAVYLCASSLGWGPNQPQHFGDGTRLSIL.

This clonotype was counted many times. The chain uses TRBV29-1 and TRBJ1-2; D ambiguous. V gave up 5 bases and J gave up 4 bases, with 14 bases separating them. Germline values: CDR1 SQVTM, CDR2 ANQGSEA. The CDR3 totals 13 residues. Here the CDR3 DNA reads TGCAGCGTTCTAGAGATTACCATCTATGGCTACACCTTC. This translates into CSVLEITIYGYTF.

The chain joins TRBV28 to TRBJ1-1, with unresolved D. Germline V gene data show CDR1 as MDHEN and CDR2 as SYDVKM. Trimming removed 6 bases at V and 4 bases at J, with 12 bases between. CDR3 length: 13 amino acids. The CDR3 DNA is TGTGCCAGCAGCCCATCGGGTAGCACTGAAGCTTTCTTT. Translation: CASSPSGSTEAFF.

In this sample, this clonotype turned up many times. This chain links TRBV19 with TRBJ1-6; 7 bases match TRBD1. V lost 3 bases, J lost 8 bases, and 4 bases stayed unmatched. The CDR3 covers 14 residues. Germline CDR1 and CDR2: LNHDA and SQIVND (reference sequence). The CDR3 protein is CASSMTGRDSPLHF. For the CDR3, the DNA is TGTGCCAGTAGTATGACAGGGAGGGATTCACCCCTCCACTTT.

The gene calls are TRBV6-2 or TRBV6-3 and TRBJ1-1, with D perhaps TRBD1 (5 bases). Trimming shortened V by 6 bases and J by 3 bases, and 11 bases separated the two germline ends. The length of the CDR3 is 13 residues. Germline CDR1 reads MNHEY; CDR2 reads SVGEGT. Here the CDR3 DNA reads TGTGCCAGCAGGAGTGACAGTCACACTGAAGCTTTCTTT. Translation gives CASRSDSHTEAFF.